This TCR beta chain comes out of a study of T cell changes during pregnancy in multiple sclerosis. CDR3 size: 14 residues. CDR1 is MNHEY and CDR2 is SMNVEV in the germline V gene (reference sequence). Points on this clone: The junction departs from the called germline gene at one end, perhaps through a read error.

Profiling relied on immunoSEQ multiplex PCR, and the TCRdb table lists in-frame clones only, not all of them. The sample has 85,000 to 130,000 clones; 90% to 95% are singletons. The origin of this receptor is a female donor with multiple sclerosis, enrolled in a pregnancy study. The specimen was peripheral blood, collected before pregnancy. The V and J genes are TRBV27 and TRBJ1-5; TRBD1 matches at 8 bases. CDR3 in DNA: TGTGCCAGCAGTGAAGGACAGGGCAACCAGCCCCAGCATTTT. Translation gives CASSEGQGNQPQHF.